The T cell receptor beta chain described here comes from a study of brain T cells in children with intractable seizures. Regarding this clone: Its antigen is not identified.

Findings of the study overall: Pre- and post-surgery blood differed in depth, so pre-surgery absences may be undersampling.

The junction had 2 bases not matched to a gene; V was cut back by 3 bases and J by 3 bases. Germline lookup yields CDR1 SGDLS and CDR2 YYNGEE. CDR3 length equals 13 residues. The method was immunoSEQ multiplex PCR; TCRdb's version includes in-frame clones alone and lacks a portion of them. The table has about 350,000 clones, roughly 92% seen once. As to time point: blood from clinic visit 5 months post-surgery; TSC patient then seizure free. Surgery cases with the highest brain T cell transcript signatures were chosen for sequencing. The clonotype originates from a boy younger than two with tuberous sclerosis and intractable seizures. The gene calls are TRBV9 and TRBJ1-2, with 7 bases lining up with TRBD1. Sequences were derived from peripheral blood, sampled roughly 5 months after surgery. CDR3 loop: CASSATGDYGYTF. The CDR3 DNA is TGTGCCAGCAGCGCTACAGGGGACTATGGCTACACCTTC.